This T cell receptor beta chain was found in a study of shared clonotypes between healthy human individuals. Repertoires were generated with immunoSEQ multiplex PCR, while TCRdb's copy carries only in-frame clones and drops some. The table includes around 2,000,000 clones, approximately 94% detected once. The germline V gene encodes CDR1 MNHEY and CDR2 SMNVEV (reference sequence). The V end lost 6 bases, the J end lost 2 bases, and 7 bases lay between the germline ends. The CDR3 runs 12 residues. Naive-designated CD8 cells lacked CD45RO, were positively enriched for CCR7, and omitted terminally differentiated effector memory CD45RA+ cells. This clone occurred once. Other DNA sequences in the sample encode the same CDR3.

The sample consisted of naive CD8+ T cells from PBMCs. The TCR originated in a young man in good health. Some clones in this sample may be carry-over from other donors' samples. The J gene is TRBJ1-1, the V gene TRBV27; D ambiguous. The CDR3 region is CASRGRNTEAFF. CDR3 in DNA: TGTGCCAGCAGGGGCAGAAACACTGAAGCTTTCTTT.